The rows below give T cell receptor beta chains drawn from one sample of a study of ipilimumab plus nivolumab after autologous stem cell transplantation. TCRdb's copy holds only in-frame clones and misses some; the assay was immunoSEQ multiplex PCR. The sample carries 84,000 or so clones, under 85% recorded once. The source material was PBMCs, sampled in a trial of ipilimumab plus nivolumab as post-transplant consolidation. The receptors come from a male donor with diffuse large B-cell lymphoma. The conserved cysteine and the conserved F or W are not part of the CDR3 here. Some rows have no size entry. The others give once, few or many, or a class for an expanded clone.

v_call clone_size cdr3_aa
TRBV28 . ASILGGQGGETQY
TRBV5-4 . ASSYSGLAGANTGELF
TRBV2 . ASMGAEEAF
TRBV5-1 . ASSLVRTNTGELF
TRBV6-6 . ASSPLGVQEQY
TRBV6-6 . ASTLLGQGRSEQY
TRBV7-9 . ASSTRQRANYGYT
TRBV5-4 . ASSLFEKGTISNQPQH
TRBV29-1 . SVEASSPRNEYQPQH
TRBV7-2 few ASRGFRGMVDEQY
TRBV5-1 . ASSPGLSGGTDTQY
TRBV7-2 few ASSPWETDTQY
TRBV4-3 . ASSPFRGTGPLSSGNTIY
TRBV6-5 . ASSPSGGAGGTQY
TRBV7-2 . ASSFRTSGGSEQY
TRBV4-1 . ASSGESGTQY
TRBV7-2 . ASSEVWTARGDTQY
TRBV7-2 . ASSHQQVLLH
TRBV5-1 . ASNSGASGGETQY
TRBV5-1 once ASSTGTSGGTRVDTQY
TRBV7-2 . ASRTSGQGGSPLH
TRBV10-3 few AIKRGDTDTQY
TRBV7-9 . ASSLVPGQATYNEQF
TRBV2 . ASSSQGDTIY
TRBV7-8 . ASSLGREVSPLH
TRBV5-4 . ASSLGNGAYEQY
TRBV15 . ATSRGPGVTTYEQY
TRBV6-1 . ASSEYRRRAYEQY
TRBV5-5 . ASTRPGTGELF
TRBV30 . AWSPRRLLNVEAF
TRBV5-6 . ASSLPTGPMGDTQY
TRBV5-3 . ARPGFRGEQY
TRBV23-1 . ASSQYCWAASSYNSPLH
TRBV27 . ASRDRANYGYT
TRBV11-2 . ASSLEGVAYNSPLH
TRBV30 . AWRIGIYNSPLH
TRBV6-6 once ASSYSASPYEQY
TRBV18 . ASSPTVAYEQY
TRBV5-1 . ASSLVVGGTEAF
TRBV28 . ASSSHSDRGLGYT
TRBV5-6 . ASSLIRNTEAF
TRBV7-2 . ASSLSPAPTNTEAF
TRBV6-5 . ASSATSGLVETQY
TRBV18 . ASSPNRQGARNGYT
TRBV11-3 . ASSLDYHGYT
TRBV5-4 . ASTRAGSYNSPLH
TRBV5-1 . ASSLGARSSGANVLT
TRBV10-2 . ASSDGWGASQETQY
TRBV11-2 few ASSYAGERWSPLH
TRBV7-2 . ASSFSRGPSEAF
TRBV15 . ATSPRTRGAKNIQY
TRBV4-3 . ASSQGGGQSGYT
TRBV6-1 once ASQQGLGPYEQY
TRBV5-1 . ASSLNRNEQY
TRBV11-2 . ASSLSGTGGSEQY
TRBV5-5 . ASILLAGNTGELF
TRBV2 . ASSVVQSDTQY